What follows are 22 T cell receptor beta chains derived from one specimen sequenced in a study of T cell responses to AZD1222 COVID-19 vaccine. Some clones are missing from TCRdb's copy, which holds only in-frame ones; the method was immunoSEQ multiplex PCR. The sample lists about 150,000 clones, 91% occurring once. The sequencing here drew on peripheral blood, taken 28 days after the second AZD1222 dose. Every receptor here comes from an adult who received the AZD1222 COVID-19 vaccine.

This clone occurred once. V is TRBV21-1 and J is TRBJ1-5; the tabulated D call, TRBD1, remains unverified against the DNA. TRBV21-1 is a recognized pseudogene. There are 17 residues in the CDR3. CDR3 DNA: TGTGCCAGCAGTCATCTCCCCCGGGACAGGGGACATCAGCCCCAGCATTTT. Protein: CASSHLPRDRGHQPQHF.

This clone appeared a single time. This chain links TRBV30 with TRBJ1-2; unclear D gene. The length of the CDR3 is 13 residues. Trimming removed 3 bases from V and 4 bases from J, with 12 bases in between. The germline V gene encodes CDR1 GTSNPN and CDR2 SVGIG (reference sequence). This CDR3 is CAWRSQSPYGYTF. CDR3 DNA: TGTGCCTGGAGATCCCAGTCCCCCTATGGCTACACCTTC.

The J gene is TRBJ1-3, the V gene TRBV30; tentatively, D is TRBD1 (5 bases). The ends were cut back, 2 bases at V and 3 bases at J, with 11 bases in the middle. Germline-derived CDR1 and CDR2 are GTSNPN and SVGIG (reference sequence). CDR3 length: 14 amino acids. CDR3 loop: CAWSLAGGGNTIYF. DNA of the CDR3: TGTGCCTGGAGTTTAGCCGGGGGTGGAAACACCATATATTTT.

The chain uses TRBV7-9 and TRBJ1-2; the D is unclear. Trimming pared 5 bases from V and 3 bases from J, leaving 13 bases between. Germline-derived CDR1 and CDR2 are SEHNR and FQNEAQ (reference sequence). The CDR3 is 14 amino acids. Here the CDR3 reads CASSLSASDYGYTF. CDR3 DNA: TGTGCCAGCAGCCTCAGCGCCTCAGACTATGGCTACACCTTC.

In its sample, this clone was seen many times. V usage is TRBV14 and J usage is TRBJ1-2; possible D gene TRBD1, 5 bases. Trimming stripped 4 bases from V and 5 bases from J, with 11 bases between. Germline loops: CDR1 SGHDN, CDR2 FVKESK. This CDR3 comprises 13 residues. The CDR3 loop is CASSPIREYGYTF. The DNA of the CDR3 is TGTGCCAGCAGCCCAATCAGGGAGTATGGCTACACCTTC.

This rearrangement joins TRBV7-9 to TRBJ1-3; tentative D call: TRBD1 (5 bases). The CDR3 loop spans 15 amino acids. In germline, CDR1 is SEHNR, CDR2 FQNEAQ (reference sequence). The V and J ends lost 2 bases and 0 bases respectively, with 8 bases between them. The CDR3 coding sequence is TGTGCCAGCAGCTTATTTCAGGGCTCTGGAAACACCATATATTTT. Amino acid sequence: CASSLFQGSGNTIYF.

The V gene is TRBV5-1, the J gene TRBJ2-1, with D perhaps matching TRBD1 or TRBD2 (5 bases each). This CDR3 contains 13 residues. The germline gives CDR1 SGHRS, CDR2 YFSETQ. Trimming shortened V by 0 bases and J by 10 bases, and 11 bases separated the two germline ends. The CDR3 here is CASSLGGSTEQFF. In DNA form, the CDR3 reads TGCGCCAGCAGCTTGGGGGGGAGTACGGAGCAGTTCTTC. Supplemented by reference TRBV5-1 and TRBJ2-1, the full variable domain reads KAGVTQTPRYLIKTRGQQVTLSCSPISGHRSVSWYQQTPGQGLQFLFEYFSETQRNKGNFPGRFSGRQFSNSRSEMNVSTLELGDSALYLCASSLGGSTEQFFGPGTRLTVL.

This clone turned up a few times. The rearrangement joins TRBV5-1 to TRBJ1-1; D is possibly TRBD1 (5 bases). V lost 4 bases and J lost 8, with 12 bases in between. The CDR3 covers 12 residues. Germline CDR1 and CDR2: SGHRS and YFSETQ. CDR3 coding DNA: TGCGCCAGCAGCCCGGGGTGGACAGAAGCTTTCTTT. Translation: CASSPGWTEAFF. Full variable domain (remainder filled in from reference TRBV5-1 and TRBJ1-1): KAGVTQTPRYLIKTRGQQVTLSCSPISGHRSVSWYQQTPGQGLQFLFEYFSETQRNKGNFPGRFSGRQFSNSRSEMNVSTLELGDSALYLCASSPGWTEAFFGQGTRLTVV.

In nucleotides, the CDR3 is TGCAGCGTTGGGACAGATTCCTACGAGCAGTACTTC. It specifies CSVGTDSYEQYF. This chain links TRBV29-1 with TRBJ2-7, with D possibly being TRBD1 (6 bases). Germline-derived CDR1 and CDR2 are SQVTM and ANQGSEA. The CDR3 is 12 amino acids. V lost 4 bases and J lost 1, with 8 bases in between.

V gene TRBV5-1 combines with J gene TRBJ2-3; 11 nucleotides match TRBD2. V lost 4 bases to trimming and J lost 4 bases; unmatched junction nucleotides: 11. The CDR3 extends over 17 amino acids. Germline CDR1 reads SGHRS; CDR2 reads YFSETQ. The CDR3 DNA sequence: TGCGCCAGCAGCCTAGGACTAGCGGGTGGGGTGGCAGATACGCAGTATTTT. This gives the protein CASSLGLAGGVADTQYF.

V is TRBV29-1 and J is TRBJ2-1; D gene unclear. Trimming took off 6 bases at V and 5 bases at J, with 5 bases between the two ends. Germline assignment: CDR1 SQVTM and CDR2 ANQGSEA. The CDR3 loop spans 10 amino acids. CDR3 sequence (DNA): TGCAGCGTAGAGAACAATGAGCAGTTCTTC. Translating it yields CSVENNEQFF.

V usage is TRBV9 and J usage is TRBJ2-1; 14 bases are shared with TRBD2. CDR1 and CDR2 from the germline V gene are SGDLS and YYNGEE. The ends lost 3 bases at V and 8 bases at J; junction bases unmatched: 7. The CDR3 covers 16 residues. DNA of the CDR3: TGTGCCAGCAGCGAGACTAGCGGGAGGGCCGGGGATGAGCAGTTCTTC. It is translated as CASSETSGRAGDEQFF. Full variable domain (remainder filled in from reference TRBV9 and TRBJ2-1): DSGVTQTPKHLITATGQRVTLRCSPRSGDLSVYWYQQSLDQGLQFLIQYYNGEERAKGNILERFSAQQFPDLHSELNLSSLELGDSALYFCASSETSGRAGDEQFFGPGTRLTVL.

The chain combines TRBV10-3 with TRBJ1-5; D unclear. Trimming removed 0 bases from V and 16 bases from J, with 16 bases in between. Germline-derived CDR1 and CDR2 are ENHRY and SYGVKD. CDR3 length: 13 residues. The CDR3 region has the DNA TGTGCCATCAGTGAGTCGGAAGGGAGGCGGGAACATTTT. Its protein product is CAISESEGRREHF.

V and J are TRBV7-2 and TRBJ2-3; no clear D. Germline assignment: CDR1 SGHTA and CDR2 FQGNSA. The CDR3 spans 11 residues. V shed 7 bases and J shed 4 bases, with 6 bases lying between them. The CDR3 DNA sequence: TGTGCCAGCACCCCTTCAGATACGCAGTATTTT. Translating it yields CASTPSDTQYF.

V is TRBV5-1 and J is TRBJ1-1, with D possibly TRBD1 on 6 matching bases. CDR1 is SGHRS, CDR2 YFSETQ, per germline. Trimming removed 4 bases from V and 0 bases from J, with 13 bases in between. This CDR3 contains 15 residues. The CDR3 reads CASSPGTQLNTEAFF. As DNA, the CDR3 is TGCGCCAGCAGCCCCGGGACACAGTTGAACACTGAAGCTTTCTTT.

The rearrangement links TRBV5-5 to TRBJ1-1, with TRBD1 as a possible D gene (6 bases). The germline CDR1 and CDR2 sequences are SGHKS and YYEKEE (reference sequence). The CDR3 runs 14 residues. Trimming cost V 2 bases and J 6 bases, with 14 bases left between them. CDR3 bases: TGTGCCAGCAGCTTAGGGGGTTCTTTCTCTGAAGCTTTCTTT. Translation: CASSLGGSFSEAFF. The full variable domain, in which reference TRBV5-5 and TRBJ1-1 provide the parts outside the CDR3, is DAGVTQSPTHLIKTRGQQVTLRCSPISGHKSVSWYQQVLGQGPQFIFQYYEKEERGRGNFPDRFSARQFPNYSSELNVNALLLGDSALYLCASSLGGSFSEAFFGQGTRLTVV.

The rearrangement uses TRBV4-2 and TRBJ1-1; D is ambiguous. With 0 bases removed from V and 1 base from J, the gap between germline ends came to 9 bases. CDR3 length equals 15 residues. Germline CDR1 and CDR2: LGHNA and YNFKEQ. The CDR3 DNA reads TGTGCCAGCAGCCAAGATCATCAGCCGAACACTGAAGCTTTCTTT. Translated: CASSQDHQPNTEAFF.

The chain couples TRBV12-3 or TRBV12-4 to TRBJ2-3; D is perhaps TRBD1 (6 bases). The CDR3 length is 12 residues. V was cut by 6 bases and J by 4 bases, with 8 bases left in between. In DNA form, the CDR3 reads TGTGCCAGCAGAACAGGGTCAGATACGCAGTATTTT. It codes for CASRTGSDTQYF.

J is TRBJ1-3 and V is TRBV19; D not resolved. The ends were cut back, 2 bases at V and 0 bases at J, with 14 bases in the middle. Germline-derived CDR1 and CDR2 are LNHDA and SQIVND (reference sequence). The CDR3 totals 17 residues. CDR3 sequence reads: CASSIRPPGNSGNTIYF. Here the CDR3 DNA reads TGTGCCAGTAGTATACGGCCCCCCGGTAACTCTGGAAACACCATATATTTT. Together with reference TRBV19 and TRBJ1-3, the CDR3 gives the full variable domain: DGGITQSPKYLFRKEGQNVTLSCEQNLNHDAMYWYRQDPGQGLRLIYYSQIVNDFQKGDIAEGYSVSREKKESFPLTVTSAQKNPTAFYLCASSIRPPGNSGNTIYFGEGSWLTVV.

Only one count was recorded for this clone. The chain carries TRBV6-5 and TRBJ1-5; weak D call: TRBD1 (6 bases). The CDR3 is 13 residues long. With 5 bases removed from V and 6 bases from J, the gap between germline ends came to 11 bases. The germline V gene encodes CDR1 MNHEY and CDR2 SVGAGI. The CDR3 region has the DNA TGTGCCAGCAGTACATTACAGGGTCAGCCCCAGCATTTT. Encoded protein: CASSTLQGQPQHF.

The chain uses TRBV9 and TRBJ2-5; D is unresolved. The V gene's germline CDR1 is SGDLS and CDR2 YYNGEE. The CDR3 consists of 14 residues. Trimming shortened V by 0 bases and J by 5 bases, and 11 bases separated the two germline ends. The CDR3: CASSVGGDTETQYF. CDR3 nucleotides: TGTGCCAGCAGCGTAGGTGGGGATACGGAGACCCAGTACTTC. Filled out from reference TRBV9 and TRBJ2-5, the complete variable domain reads DSGVTQTPKHLITATGQRVTLRCSPRSGDLSVYWYQQSLDQGLQFLIQYYNGEERAKGNILERFSAQQFPDLHSELNLSSLELGDSALYFCASSVGGDTETQYFGPGTRLLVL.

This CDR3 is CASRITGVGQPQHF. The CDR3 DNA follows: TGTGCCAGCAGAATCACAGGGGTAGGCCAGCCCCAGCATTTT. The chain recombines TRBV21-1 with TRBJ1-5; TRBD1 is the table's D call and was not checked against the DNA. TRBV21-1 constitutes a pseudogene. CDR3 length: 14 amino acids.